The 10 T cell receptor beta chains reported below all come from one sample, sequenced in a study of blood T cell repertoires in COVID-19. Using immunoSEQ multiplex PCR, the repertoire was profiled, and TCRdb retains in-frame clones only, with some absent. The repertoire consists of some 270,000 clones, with around 89% occurring once and the leading ten covering roughly 4.3%. The sample taken for sequencing was PBMCs or T cells enriched from blood (not recorded which). These receptors all come from a woman aged 25 to 39 with acute COVID-19.

V usage is TRBV6-6 and J usage is TRBJ1-3, with D perhaps TRBD1 (5 bases). Germline V gives CDR1 MNHNY, CDR2 SVGAGI (reference sequence). CDR3 size: 14 residues. Trimming cost V 2 bases and J 3 bases, with 8 bases left between them. As DNA, the CDR3 is TGTGCCAGCAGTTACCGGGGGAATGGAAACACCATATATTTT. Translated, it gives CASSYRGNGNTIYF.

This clone has just one count. V and J are TRBV29-1 and TRBJ2-7; 14 bases agree with TRBD2. The J segment lost 0 bases and the V segment lost 4 bases, leaving 5 bases of the junction unmatched. The CDR3 sequence is 16 residues long. Germline V CDR1 and CDR2: SQVTM, ANQGSEA. The CDR3 bases are TGCAGCGTTGGGTCGGGGACTAGCGGGAGCTCCTACGAGCAGTACTTC. Protein product: CSVGSGTSGSSYEQYF.

Only one count was recorded for this clone. The chain links TRBV18 to TRBJ2-7; 7 bases agree with TRBD1. The germline V gene has CDR1 KGHSH and CDR2 LQKENI. The CDR3 extends over 14 amino acids. The V gene end was trimmed by 3 bases and the J gene end by 3 bases; junction bases not matched to a gene: 5. As DNA, the CDR3 is TGTGCCAGCTCACCCTTGGGACAGAGCTACGAGCAGTACTTC. Its translation is CASSPLGQSYEQYF.

The chain recombines TRBV29-1 with TRBJ1-2, with D possibly TRBD1 on 5 matching bases. V was pared by 6 bases and J by 1 base, with 21 bases between. Germline CDR1 and CDR2: SQVTM and ANQGSEA. The CDR3 is 16 amino acids. CDR3 protein: CSVRTGAGADNYGYTF. The CDR3 bases are TGCAGCGTACGGACTGGGGCGGGAGCGGATAACTATGGCTACACCTTC. Full variable domain (rest looked up from reference TRBV29-1 and TRBJ1-2): SAVISQKPSRDICQRGTSLTIQCQVDSQVTMMFWYRQQPGQSLTLIATANQGSEATYESGFVIDKFPISRPNLTFSTLTVSNMSPEDSSIYLCSVRTGAGADNYGYTFGSGTRLTVV.

The J gene is TRBJ2-7, the V gene TRBV21-1; TRBD1, the table's D call, was not compared with the DNA. TRBV21-1 is assigned pseudogene status. The CDR3 runs 14 residues. CDR3 DNA: TGTGCCAGCAGCAAACCGGGACAGGGAGACGAGCAGTACTTC. This sequence encodes CASSKPGQGDEQYF.

The chain joins TRBV19 to TRBJ1-3; no clear D. The CDR3 length is 13 residues. Deletions cut 10 bases from V and 1 base from J, with 11 bases between. Germline V lookup: CDR1 LNHDA, CDR2 SQIVND (reference sequence). The CDR3 reads CATRRSSGNTIYF. CDR3 nucleotide sequence: TGTGCCACCAGGAGGAGTTCTGGAAACACCATATATTTT.

A note on this clone: Sequence at one end of the junction differs from germline and may be a read error. The chain uses TRBV27 and TRBJ1-5; D may be TRBD1 (6 bases). The CDR3 covers 14 residues. Germline V lookup: CDR1 MNHEY, CDR2 SMNVEV (reference sequence). In DNA form, the CDR3 reads TGTGCCAGCAGTATATCAGGGGGCAATCAGCCCCAGCATTTT. Its translation: CASSISGGNQPQHF.

The chain joins TRBV5-1 to TRBJ2-7; TRBD2 agrees at 14 bases. This CDR3 has 17 residues. V lost 4 bases to trimming and J lost 6 bases; unmatched junction nucleotides: 12. Germline loops: CDR1 SGHRS, CDR2 YFSETQ. This CDR3 reads CASSGGTSGSLVREQYF. The CDR3 DNA is TGCGCCAGCAGCGGAGGGACTAGCGGGAGCCTCGTTCGCGAGCAGTACTTC.

The chain uses TRBV2 and TRBJ2-3, with 9 nucleotides matching TRBD2. The trim removed 8 bases at V and 1 base at J, leaving 22 bases unmatched. This CDR3 has 20 residues. The germline V gene encodes CDR1 SNHLY and CDR2 FYNNEI. The CDR3 here is CASGVSRLAGSFGRTDTQYF. CDR3 nucleotide sequence: TGTGCCAGCGGGGTCAGTAGGCTAGCGGGATCGTTTGGACGCACAGATACGCAGTATTTT.

This chain connects TRBV29-1 to TRBJ2-2; D not certain. CDR1 and CDR2 (germline): SQVTM, ANQGSEA. This CDR3 spans 12 amino acids. Trimming shortened V by 5 bases and J by 7 bases, and 11 bases separated the two germline ends. The CDR3 sequence is CSVSPPSGELFF. As DNA, the CDR3 is TGCAGCGTTTCCCCCCCGAGCGGGGAGCTGTTTTTT.